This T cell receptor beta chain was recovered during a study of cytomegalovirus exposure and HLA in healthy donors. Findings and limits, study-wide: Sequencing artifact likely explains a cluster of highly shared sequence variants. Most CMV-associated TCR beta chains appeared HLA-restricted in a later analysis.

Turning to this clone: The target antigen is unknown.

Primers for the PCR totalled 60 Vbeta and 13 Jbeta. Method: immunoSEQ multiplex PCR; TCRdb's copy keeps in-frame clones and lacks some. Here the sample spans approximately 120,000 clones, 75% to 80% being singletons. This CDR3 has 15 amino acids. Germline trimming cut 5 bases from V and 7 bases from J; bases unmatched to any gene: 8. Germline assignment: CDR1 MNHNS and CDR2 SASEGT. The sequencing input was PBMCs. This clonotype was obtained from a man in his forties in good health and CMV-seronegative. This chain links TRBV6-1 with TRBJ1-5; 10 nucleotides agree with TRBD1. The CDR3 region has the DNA TGTGCCAGCAGTCCGACAGGGGGCGTTGAGCAGCCCCAGCATTTT. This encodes CASSPTGGVEQPQHF.